This TCR beta chain was captured by sequencing in a study of Tregs in tolerant kidney transplant recipients. Overall study findings and caveats: Activated donor B cell expansion appeared to reveal the most relevant donor-specific TCRbeta repertoire. Few patients were studied, so findings need validation in larger groups. Biological reproducibility was not directly addressed, but technical replication error appeared minimal.

Points on this clone: Its antigen is as yet unknown.

The CDR3 is 14 residues long. J gave up 4 bases and V 3 bases, and 5 bases lay outside the gene matches. CDR1 SGDLS and CDR2 YYNGEE come from the germline V gene. Method: immunoSEQ multiplex PCR; TCRdb's copy keeps in-frame clones and lacks some. This sample has 110,000 or so clones, with almost 95% found just once. Thawed PBMCs were FACS-sorted into unstimulated CD4+CD25+CD127- regulatory T cells, CD4+CD25- non-regulatory cells, CD4 and CD8 cells. The source material was CD4+ T cells from blood. The sequence derives from a human donor in good health. This chain connects TRBV9 to TRBJ2-7; 9 bases line up with TRBD1. CDR3 sequence reads: CASSARDRVYEQYF. In DNA, the CDR3 is TGTGCCAGCAGCGCGCGGGACAGGGTTTACGAGCAGTACTTC.